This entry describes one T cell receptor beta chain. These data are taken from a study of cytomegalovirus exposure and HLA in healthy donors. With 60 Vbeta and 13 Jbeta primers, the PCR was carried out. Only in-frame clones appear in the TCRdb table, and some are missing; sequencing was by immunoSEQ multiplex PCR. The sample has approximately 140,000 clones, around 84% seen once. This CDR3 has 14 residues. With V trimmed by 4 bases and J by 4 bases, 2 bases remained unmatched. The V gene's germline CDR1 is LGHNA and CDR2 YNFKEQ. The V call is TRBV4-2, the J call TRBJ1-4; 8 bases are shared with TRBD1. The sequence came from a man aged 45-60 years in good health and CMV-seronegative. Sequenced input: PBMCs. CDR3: CASSPGQGNEKLFF. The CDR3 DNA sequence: TGTGCCAGCAGCCCCGGACAGGGTAATGAAAAACTGTTTTTT.